This TCR beta chain was sequenced during a study of T cell responses to AZD1222 COVID-19 vaccine. A word on this clone: The antigen is unknown.

Study-level findings and limits: After two AZD1222 doses, spike-specific TCR breadth and depth rose versus day 0. Baseline antibody screening turned up just a handful of seropositive AZD1222 recipients. Repertoire collection took place solely once the T cell response had peaked. The CD4 TCRs associated with vaccination extended across spike and predominated at 160-218 and 743-854.

Sequencing was performed with immunoSEQ multiplex PCR; in TCRdb, only in-frame clones are kept and a portion is missing. The sample yields tens of thousands of clones, about 90% seen once. This sequence was found in an adult who received the MenACWY meningococcal vaccine as a control. Sequenced here: peripheral blood, sampled 28 days after the second dose of the MenACWY control vaccine.

CDR3 sequence: CASSTGQGTSNQPQHF. CDR3 DNA: TGTGCCAGTAGTACAGGACAGGGGACGAGCAATCAGCCCCAGCATTTT. This sequence joins TRBV19 and TRBJ1-5; 9 bases map to TRBD1. There are 16 residues in the CDR3. Germline-derived CDR1 and CDR2 are LNHDA and SQIVND (reference sequence). V trimming: 4 bases; J trimming: 1 base; junction bases outside the gene matches: 5.